This T cell receptor beta chain was retrieved from a study of CD8+ T cells in alopecia areata. Study in general: Treatment with tofacitinib (6 to 18 months) was followed by 6 months off drug. Severity scores in treated patients reflected the percentage of scalp affected.

cDNA serving as the sequencing template came from extracted, reverse transcribed RNA. Sequencing was performed with immunoSEQ multiplex PCR; in TCRdb, only in-frame clones are kept and a portion is missing. The sample yields 150,000 to 200,000 clones, 40% to 65% seen once. In the case of this clone: The antigen is undetermined.

Treatment given: oral pan-JAK inhibitor, 5-10 mg twice daily. The CDR3 is made up of 18 amino acids. Germline V gene data show CDR1 as LGHNA and CDR2 as YSLEER. V was shortened by 0 bases and J by 5 bases, with 19 bases between the two germline ends. Study-wide points: Especially in alopecia totalis/universalis, lesional scalp showed greater clonality than normal scalp did. Among the 100 top clones, expanded CD8+ clones, like scalp clonality, were significantly decreased by tofacitinib.

The sequencing here drew on CD8+ T cells sorted from blood, taken at week 24, from a patient treated with tofacitinib. The rearrangement links TRBV4-3 to TRBJ2-2; TRBD2 might be the D (5 bases). This clonotype originated in a human donor with alopecia areata. The CDR3 DNA sequence: TGCGCCAGCAGCCAAGAATTGGGCTTTGCCCCGGGGACCGGGGAGCTGTTTTTT. Protein product: CASSQELGFAPGTGELFF.